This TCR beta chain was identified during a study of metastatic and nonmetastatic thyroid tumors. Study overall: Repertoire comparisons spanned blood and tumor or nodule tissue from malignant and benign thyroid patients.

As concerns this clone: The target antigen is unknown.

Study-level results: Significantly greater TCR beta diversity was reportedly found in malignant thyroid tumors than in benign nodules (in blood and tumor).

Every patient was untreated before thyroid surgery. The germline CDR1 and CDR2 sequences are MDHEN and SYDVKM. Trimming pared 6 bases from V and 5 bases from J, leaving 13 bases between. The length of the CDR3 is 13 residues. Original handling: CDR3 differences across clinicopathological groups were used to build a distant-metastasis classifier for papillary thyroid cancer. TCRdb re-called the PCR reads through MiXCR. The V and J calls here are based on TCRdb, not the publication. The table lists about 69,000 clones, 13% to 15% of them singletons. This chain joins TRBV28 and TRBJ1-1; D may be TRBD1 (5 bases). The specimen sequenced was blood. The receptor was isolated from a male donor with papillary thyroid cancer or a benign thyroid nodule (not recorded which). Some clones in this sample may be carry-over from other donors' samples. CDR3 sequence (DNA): TGTGCCAGCAGGTCTGACAGATTAACTGAAGCTTTCTTT. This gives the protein CASRSDRLTEAFF.